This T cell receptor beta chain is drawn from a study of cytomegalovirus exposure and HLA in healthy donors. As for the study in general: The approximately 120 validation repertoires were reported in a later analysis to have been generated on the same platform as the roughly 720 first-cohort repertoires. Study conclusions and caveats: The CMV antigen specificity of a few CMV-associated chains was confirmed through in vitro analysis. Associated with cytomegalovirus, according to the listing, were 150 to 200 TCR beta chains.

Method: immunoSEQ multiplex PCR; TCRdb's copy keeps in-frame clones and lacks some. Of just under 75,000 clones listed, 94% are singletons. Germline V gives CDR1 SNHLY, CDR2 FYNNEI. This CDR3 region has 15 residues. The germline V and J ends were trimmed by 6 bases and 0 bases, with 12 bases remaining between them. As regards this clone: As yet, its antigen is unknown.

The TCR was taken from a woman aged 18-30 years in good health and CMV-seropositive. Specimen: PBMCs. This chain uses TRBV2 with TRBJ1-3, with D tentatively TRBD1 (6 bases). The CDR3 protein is CASRVDRSSGNTIYF. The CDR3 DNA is TGTGCCAGCAGAGTCGACAGGAGCTCTGGAAACACCATATATTTT.